This TCR beta chain was found in a study of cytomegalovirus exposure and HLA in healthy donors. The CDR3 totals 13 residues. Trimming removed 4 bases from V and 8 bases from J, with 12 bases in between. Germline values: CDR1 SGHRS, CDR2 YFSETQ. Concerning this clone: Its target is unknown.

Study-wide findings and caveats: Reported results showed that the classifier diagnosed cytomegalovirus status with high specificity and sensitivity. Excluded: some indistinguishable V segments such as TRBV6-2 and TRBV6-3. A later analysis reportedly found fewer N-insertions in an Asian-associated ancestry cluster than the roughly 670-donor mean.

The PCR ran on 60 Vbeta and 13 Jbeta primers. Profiled with immunoSEQ multiplex PCR; TCRdb holds only in-frame clones, not every one. In the table there are over 150,000 clones, under 85% of which are singletons. The clonotype was recovered from a male donor in good health and CMV-seronegative. The chain recombines TRBV5-1 with TRBJ1-4; D remains unclear. Sample: PBMCs. CDR3: CASSPRTREKLFF. CDR3 DNA: TGCGCCAGCAGCCCTAGGACTCGAGAAAAACTGTTTTTT.